This T cell receptor beta chain is from a study of blood T cell repertoires in COVID-19. Looking at the study overall: The United States, Italy and Spain supplied acute and convalescent COVID-19 samples.

In the original processing: Using reference gene primer amplification, nucleated cell counts were estimated. The data were produced by immunoSEQ multiplex PCR, yet TCRdb's version contains in-frame clones alone and is incomplete. The V and J calls and clone size are taken from that table; D and trimming were inferred from the DNA. The sample yields 100,000 to 150,000 clones, 70% to 90% seen once. Trimming at V came to 3 bases and at J to 6 bases, leaving 5 bases not matched to a gene. This CDR3 region has 13 residues. V is TRBV12-3 or TRBV12-4 and J is TRBJ2-7, with 7 nucleotides matching TRBD2. The origin of this receptor is a man aged 50 to 59 with acute or convalescent COVID-19. The sample comprised peripheral blood. The CDR3 nucleotides are TGTGCCAGCAGTTTCCCGAGCGGGACCGAGCAGTACTTC. It yields the protein CASSFPSGTEQYF.